This is a list of T cell receptor beta chains from one sample in a study of shared clonotypes between healthy human individuals. TCRdb's copy holds only in-frame clones and misses some; the assay was immunoSEQ multiplex PCR. The sample lists around 700,000 clones; more than 70% were seen once. The specimen sequenced was memory CD4+ T cells sorted from blood. The source of these receptors is a woman in her 30s in good health. Both conserved end residues are part of each CDR3.

CDR3 protein: CASFSGQYNYGYTF
V gene: TRBV23-1
J gene: TRBJ1-2

CDR3 protein: CASSRGTEAFF
V gene: TRBV21-1
J gene: TRBJ1-1

CDR3 protein: CASRATGAGETQYF
V gene: TRBV28
J gene: TRBJ2-5

CDR3 protein: CATSGGTTGNQPQHF
V gene: TRBV15
J gene: TRBJ1-5

CDR3 protein: CASSRDQSSGQFF
V gene: TRBV18
J gene: TRBJ2-1

CDR3 protein: CASGYRDTGELFF
V gene: TRBV6-6
J gene: TRBJ2-2

CDR3 protein: CASSLLPTGANVLTF
V gene: TRBV27
J gene: TRBJ2-6

CDR3 protein: CASSQDGQGGYGYTF
V gene: TRBV4-1
J gene: TRBJ1-2

CDR3 protein: CASSSTGGGMQYF
V gene: TRBV27
J gene: TRBJ2-3

CDR3 protein: CASSQHLKSEQYF
V gene: TRBV27
J gene: TRBJ2-7

CDR3 protein: CASSRGQKSSGANVLTF
V gene: TRBV25-1
J gene: TRBJ2-6

CDR3 protein: CASSLWGSVNEKLFF
V gene: TRBV27
J gene: TRBJ1-4

CDR3 protein: CAISGGGGAYEQYF
V gene: TRBV10-3
J gene: TRBJ2-7

CDR3 protein: CASSLTGGYVEKLFF
V gene: TRBV5-1
J gene: TRBJ1-4

CDR3 protein: CASSLENAEAFF
V gene: TRBV7-9
J gene: TRBJ1-1